Many counts were recorded for the clone carrying this T cell receptor beta chain. The sample originates from a study of T cells in Graves' hyperthyroidism and ophthalmopathy. From RNA transcripts, TCR beta CDR3 regions were amplified. A set of HTBI primers served as the primers for a first-round RT-PCR of the TCR CDR3. TCRdb re-analysed the multiplex PCR reads in MiXCR, keeping a single row per CDR3 protein. The sample has about 500,000 distinct CDR3 sequences; over 13% are singletons. The sequenced sample consisted of blood. The sequence derives from a woman younger than 30 with Graves' hyperthyroidism.

The CDR3 nucleotides read TGTGCCAGCAGTGAGTCGGGAGTAGTCACCTATGGCTACACCTTC. As protein: CASSESGVVTYGYTF. This chain joins TRBV2 and TRBJ1-2, with no clear D. Between the trimmed V and J ends, which lost 3 bases and 4 bases, there was a span of 15 bases. Germline CDR1 and CDR2: SNHLY and FYNNEI. The CDR3 runs 15 residues.